Shown below are 23 T cell receptor beta chains from a single sample sequenced in a study of vaccination and CD4 T cells after COVID-19. With the Oncomine TCR Beta short-read assay, DNA from cultured CD4+ T cells was sequenced. TCRdb fed the PCR reads into MiXCR, producing one record per CDR3 protein. The data show about 18,000 distinct CDR3 sequences, about two fifths seen once. Treatment here: approximately 10-day PBMC culture with coronavirus spike peptide pools or control peptides (ViraFEST assay). These receptors' targets are unknown. This material consisted of CD4+ T cells from blood, cultured in vitro, taken before SARS-CoV-2 vaccination. The receptors shown here come from a human donor who had recovered from COVID-19.

The genes are TRBV7-9 and TRBJ2-7; TRBD1 might be the D (5 bases). The V gene lost 5 bases and the J gene lost 1 base, with 15 bases spanning the gap. The length of the CDR3 is 15 residues. CDR1 is SEHNR and CDR2 is FQNEAQ in the germline V gene (reference sequence). CDR3 in DNA: TGTGCCAGCAGCCAAGACAGTTACTATTCCTACGAGCAGTACTTC. This sequence encodes CASSQDSYYSYEQYF. Full variable domain (missing parts from reference TRBV7-9 and TRBJ2-7): DTGVSQNPRHKITKRGQNVTFRCDPISEHNRLYWYRQTLGQGPEFLTYFQNEAQLEKSRLLSDRFSAERPKGSFSTLEIQRTEQGDSAMYLCASSQDSYYSYEQYFGPGTRLTVT.

This chain joins TRBV20-1 and TRBJ2-3; 16 bases align to TRBD2. There are 21 residues in the CDR3. V shed 3 bases and J 5 bases; nucleotides not matched to a gene: 20. Germline V gene sequence: CDR1 DFQATT, CDR2 SNEGSKA (reference sequence). Written as DNA, the CDR3 is TGCAGTGCTAGCTACTATGTCCCGGGACTAGCGGGAGGGCCTTTGGGAGATACGCAGTATTTT. Amino acid sequence: CSASYYVPGLAGGPLGDTQYF.

The rearrangement uses TRBV27 and TRBJ2-1; possibly TRBD2 for D (5 bases). V was pared by 6 bases and J by 0 bases, with 12 bases between. This CDR3 spans 15 amino acids. Per germline, CDR1 MNHEY and CDR2 SMNVEV (reference sequence). CDR3 sequence: CASRSGRSSYNEQFF. For the CDR3, the DNA is TGTGCCAGCAGAAGCGGCCGCAGCTCCTACAATGAGCAGTTCTTC.

The chain employs TRBV20-1 and TRBJ2-1; D is ambiguous. The germline CDR1 and CDR2 sequences are DFQATT and SNEGSKA (reference sequence). The CDR3 is 12 amino acids. Trimming shortened V by 1 base and J by 5 bases, and 6 bases separated the two germline ends. CDR3 sequence (DNA): TGCAGTGCTAGAGTATCGGACAATGAGCAGTTCTTC. Translated: CSARVSDNEQFF.

The gene calls are TRBV6-2 or TRBV6-3 and TRBJ1-1, with D perhaps TRBD1 (6 bases). CDR1 and CDR2 from the germline V gene are MNHEY and SVGEGT. Trimming left V 6 bases short and J 5 bases short, with 13 bases between. The CDR3 is 13 amino acids. CDR3 protein: CASSPRGRTEAFF. The CDR3 DNA reads as TGTGCCAGCAGCCCCAGGGGACGTACTGAAGCTTTCTTT.

This chain joins TRBV6-1 and TRBJ2-7; D possibly corresponds to TRBD1 (6 bases). The germline V gene encodes CDR1 MNHNS and CDR2 SASEGT. This CDR3 has 14 amino acids. With 6 bases removed from V and 2 bases from J, the gap between germline ends came to 14 bases. The CDR3 is CASSPTGITYEQYF. The CDR3 nucleotides are TGTGCCAGCAGCCCGACAGGTATAACCTACGAGCAGTACTTC.

This rearrangement joins TRBV28 to TRBJ1-2; TRBD1 might be the D (5 bases). V lost 3 bases and J lost 4, with 9 bases in between. Germline V CDR1 and CDR2: MDHEN, SYDVKM. This CDR3 region has 13 residues. CDR3 nucleotide sequence: TGTGCCAGCAGTTTGGTGACAGCCTATGGCTACACCTTC. This codes for CASSLVTAYGYTF.

The rearrangement links TRBV7-9 to TRBJ2-2, with D unresolved. Trimming pared 9 bases from V and 1 base from J, leaving 6 bases between. The CDR3 consists of 12 residues. Looked up from germline, CDR1 is SEHNR and CDR2 is FQNEAQ (reference sequence). The CDR3 loop reads CARSGNTGELFF. The CDR3 nucleotides are TGTGCCAGGTCTGGGAACACCGGGGAGCTGTTTTTT.

This clonotype was seen only a few times. The chain recombines TRBV7-2 with TRBJ1-2; 10 bases line up with TRBD1. The CDR3 consists of 15 residues. The junction had 5 bases not matched to a gene; V was cut back by 0 bases and J by 7 bases. Germline V lookup: CDR1 SGHTA, CDR2 FQGNSA. The DNA for the CDR3 is TGTGCCAGCAGCTTAGCGCGACAGGGGGCGACTGGCTACACCTTC. Translated: CASSLARQGATGYTF.

The chain combines TRBV6-1 with TRBJ1-2; D perhaps matches TRBD1 (5 bases). This CDR3 has 16 residues. With 7 bases removed from V and 0 bases from J, the gap between germline ends came to 18 bases. The germline V gene encodes CDR1 MNHNS and CDR2 SASEGT. CDR3 region: CASTSRRAQANYGYTF. CDR3 sequence (DNA): TGTGCCAGCACTTCGCGCAGGGCCCAAGCTAACTATGGCTACACCTTC.

This chain uses TRBV24-1 with TRBJ2-1, with a possible D match to TRBD2 (5 bases). The CDR3 is 15 amino acids. V was clipped by 1 base and J by 5 bases, with 11 bases between them. CDR1 KGHDR and CDR2 SFDVKD come from the germline V gene. CDR3 sequence reads: CATSDFSGSHNEQFF. The DNA of the CDR3 is TGTGCCACCAGTGATTTCTCGGGATCTCACAATGAGCAGTTCTTC.

J is TRBJ1-6 and V is TRBV9, with TRBD1 as a possible D gene (5 bases). V lost 0 bases to trimming and J lost 3 bases, with 16 bases between them. Germline assignment: CDR1 SGDLS and CDR2 YYNGEE. The CDR3 is made up of 18 amino acids. CDR3 in DNA: TGTGCCAGCAGCGTAGCCCCGGGGGAGGGATACTATAATTCACCCCTCCACTTT. The encoded protein is CASSVAPGEGYYNSPLHF. The full variable domain, rest sourced from reference TRBV9 and TRBJ1-6, is DSGVTQTPKHLITATGQRVTLRCSPRSGDLSVYWYQQSLDQGLQFLIQYYNGEERAKGNILERFSAQQFPDLHSELNLSSLELGDSALYFCASSVAPGEGYYNSPLHFGNGTRLTVT.

V and J are TRBV7-2 and TRBJ1-2; 11 bases align to TRBD1. The junction had 6 bases not matched to a gene; V was cut back by 1 base and J by 5 bases. The CDR3 has 16 residues. Per germline, CDR1 SGHTA and CDR2 FQGNSA. CDR3 DNA sequence: TGTGCCAGCAGCTTAGACAGGACAGGGGGCCGATATGGCTACACCTTC. Its translation: CASSLDRTGGRYGYTF.

This sequence joins TRBV21-1 and TRBJ2-7; no DNA check was done on the table's D call, TRBD2. TRBV21-1 is annotated as a pseudogene. CDR3 length equals 15 residues. CDR3 amino acids: CASSGLAGTTYEQYF. Written as DNA, the CDR3 is TGTGCCAGCAGCGGGCTAGCGGGAACCACCTACGAGCAGTACTTC.

This clonotype was found a few times. The chain links TRBV19 to TRBJ1-1, with D maybe TRBD1 (5 bases). The V gene lost 6 bases and the J gene lost 0 bases, with 8 bases spanning the gap. This CDR3 has 13 amino acids. Germline CDR1 is LNHDA and CDR2 is SQIVND (reference sequence). CDR3 nucleotides: TGTGCCAGTAGACAGGTTTTGAACACTGAAGCTTTCTTT. This gives the protein CASRQVLNTEAFF.

The chain joins TRBV29-1 to TRBJ2-3; D might be TRBD1 or TRBD2, each matching 5 bases. The germline V gene encodes CDR1 SQVTM and CDR2 ANQGSEA. This CDR3 is built from 13 residues. The V end was cut by 5 bases, the J end by 7 bases, with 16 bases between. This chain's CDR3 is CSVTGTAENTQYF. In nucleotides, the CDR3 is TGCAGCGTTACGGGGACGGCAGAAAATACGCAGTATTTT.

The rearrangement uses TRBV12-3 or TRBV12-4 and TRBJ2-3, with no clear D. The CDR3 runs to 14 residues. V shed 5 bases and J shed 0 bases, with 9 bases lying between them. The CDR3 DNA follows: TGTGCCAGCAGTCCGACTCATAGCACAGATACGCAGTATTTT. This sequence encodes CASSPTHSTDTQYF.

In this sample, this clonotype turned up a few times. The genes are TRBV20-1 and TRBJ2-2; possibly TRBD1 for D (6 bases). Trimming took 5 bases from V and 1 from J, leaving 17 bases between them. From germline, CDR1 is DFQATT and CDR2 SNEGSKA (reference sequence). This CDR3 is 16 amino acids long. The CDR3 here is CSAGRSGQMNTGELFF. The CDR3, as DNA: TGCAGTGCTGGACGATCTGGACAGATGAACACCGGGGAGCTGTTTTTT.

The J gene is TRBJ1-2, the V gene TRBV6-1; D unresolved. Trimming took off 2 bases at V and 4 bases at J, with 14 bases between the two ends. This CDR3 spans 15 amino acids. Germline V lookup: CDR1 MNHNS, CDR2 SASEGT. This chain's CDR3 is CASSERAPTSYGYTF. CDR3 DNA: TGTGCCAGCAGTGAACGGGCGCCTACTTCCTATGGCTACACCTTC.

This clonotype occurred a few times. V is TRBV11-1 and J is TRBJ2-7; 8 bases are a match to TRBD1. Per the germline V gene, CDR1 is SGHAT and CDR2 is FQDESV (reference sequence). J was trimmed by 5 bases and V by 10 bases; bases with no gene match: 10. The CDR3 totals 13 residues. Here the CDR3 reads CAKQRQGIHEQYF. CDR3 bases: TGTGCCAAGCAACGACAGGGGATCCACGAGCAGTACTTC.

This clonotype was recorded a few times. The chain is built from TRBV5-4 and TRBJ2-1, with D possibly being TRBD1 (8 bases). The V gene lost 4 bases and the J gene lost 5 bases, with 16 bases spanning the gap. The germline V gene encodes CDR1 SGHNT and CDR2 YYREEE (reference sequence). The CDR3 sequence is 15 residues long. The CDR3 nucleotides are TGTGCCAGCAGCGTAAACAGGGGGGGTCACAATGAGCAGTTCTTC. Amino acid sequence: CASSVNRGGHNEQFF.

This clonotype turned up a few times. V gene TRBV12-3 or TRBV12-4 combines with J gene TRBJ1-1; D is unresolved. V lost 2 bases and J lost 6, with 10 bases in between. This CDR3 contains 13 residues. The CDR3 nucleotides read TGTGCCAGCAGTTTATTTGGGATGGCTGAAGCTTTCTTT. Translating gives CASSLFGMAEAFF.

Comment on this clonotype: With a much larger clone just one base away, this may be a read error. The rearrangement links TRBV12-3 or TRBV12-4 to TRBJ1-1, with TRBD1 matching over 7 bases. Trimming removed 4 bases from V and 0 bases from J; junction bases left unmatched: 5. CDR3 length: 15 amino acids. CDR3 residues: CASSSWDSLNTEAFF. The CDR3 coding sequence is TGTGCCAGCAGTTCCTGGGACAGCCTGAACACTGAAGCTTTCTTT.